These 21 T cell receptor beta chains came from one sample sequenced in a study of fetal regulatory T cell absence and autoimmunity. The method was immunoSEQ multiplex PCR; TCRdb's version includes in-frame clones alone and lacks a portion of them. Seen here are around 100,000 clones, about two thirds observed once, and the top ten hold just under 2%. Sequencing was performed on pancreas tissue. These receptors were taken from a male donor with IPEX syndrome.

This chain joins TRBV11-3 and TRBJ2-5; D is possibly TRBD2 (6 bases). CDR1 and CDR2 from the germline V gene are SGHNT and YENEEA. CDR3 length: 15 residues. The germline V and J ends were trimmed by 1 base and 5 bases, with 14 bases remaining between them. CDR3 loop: CASSLGWRGEETQYF. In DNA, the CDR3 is TGTGCCAGCAGCTTAGGTTGGCGGGGAGAGGAGACCCAGTACTTC.

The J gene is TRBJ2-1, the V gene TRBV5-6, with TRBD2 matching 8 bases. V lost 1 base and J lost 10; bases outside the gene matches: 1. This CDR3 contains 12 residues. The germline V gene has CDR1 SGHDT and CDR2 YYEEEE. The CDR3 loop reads CASSLKRGEQFF. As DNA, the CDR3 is TGTGCCAGCAGCTTGAAGCGGGGGGAGCAGTTCTTC.

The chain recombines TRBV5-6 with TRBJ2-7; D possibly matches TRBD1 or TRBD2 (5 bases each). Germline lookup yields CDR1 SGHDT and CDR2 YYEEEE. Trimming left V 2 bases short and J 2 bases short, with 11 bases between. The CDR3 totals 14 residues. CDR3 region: CASSFGDLTYEQYF. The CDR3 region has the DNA TGTGCCAGCAGCTTCGGGGACCTCACCTACGAGCAGTACTTC.

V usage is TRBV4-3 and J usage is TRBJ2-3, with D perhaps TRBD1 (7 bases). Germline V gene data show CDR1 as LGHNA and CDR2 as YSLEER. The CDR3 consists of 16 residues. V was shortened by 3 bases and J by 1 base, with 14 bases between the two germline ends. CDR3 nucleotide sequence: TGCGCCAGCAGCCACCTTGGCAGGGGGGGCACAGATACGCAGTATTTT. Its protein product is CASSHLGRGGTDTQYF.

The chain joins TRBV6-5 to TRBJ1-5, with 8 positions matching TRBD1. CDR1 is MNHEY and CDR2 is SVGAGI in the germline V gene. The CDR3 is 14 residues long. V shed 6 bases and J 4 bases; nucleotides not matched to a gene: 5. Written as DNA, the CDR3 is TGTGCCAGCAGCCAGGGGGCCTTTAATCAGCCCCAGCATTTT. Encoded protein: CASSQGAFNQPQHF.

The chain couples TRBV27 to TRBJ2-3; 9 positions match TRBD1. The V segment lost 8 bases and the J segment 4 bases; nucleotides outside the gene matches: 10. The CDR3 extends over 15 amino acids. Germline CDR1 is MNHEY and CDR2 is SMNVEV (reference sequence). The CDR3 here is CASSAVTGGSDTQYF. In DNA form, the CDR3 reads TGTGCCAGCTCCGCCGTGACAGGGGGTTCAGATACGCAGTATTTT.

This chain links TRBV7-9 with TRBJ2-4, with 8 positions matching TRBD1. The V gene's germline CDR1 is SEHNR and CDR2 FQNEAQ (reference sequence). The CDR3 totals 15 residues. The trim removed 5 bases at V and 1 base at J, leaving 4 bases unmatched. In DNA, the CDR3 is TGTGCCAGCAGCGGGACAGGTGGGGCCAAAAACATTCAGTACTTC. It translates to CASSGTGGAKNIQYF.

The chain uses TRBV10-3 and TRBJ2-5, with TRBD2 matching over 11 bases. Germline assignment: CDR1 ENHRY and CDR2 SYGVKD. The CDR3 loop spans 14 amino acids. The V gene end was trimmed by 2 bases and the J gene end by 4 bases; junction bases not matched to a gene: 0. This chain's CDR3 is CAISEGLAGETQYF. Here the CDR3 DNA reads TGTGCCATCAGTGAGGGACTAGCGGGAGAGACCCAGTACTTC.

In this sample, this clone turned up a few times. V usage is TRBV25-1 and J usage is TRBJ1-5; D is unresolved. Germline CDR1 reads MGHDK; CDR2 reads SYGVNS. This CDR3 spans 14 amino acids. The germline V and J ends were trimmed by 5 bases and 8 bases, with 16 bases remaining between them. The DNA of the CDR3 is TGTGCCAGCAGTCTTAACACGTCGTGCAAGCCCCAGCATTTT. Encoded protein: CASSLNTSCKPQHF.

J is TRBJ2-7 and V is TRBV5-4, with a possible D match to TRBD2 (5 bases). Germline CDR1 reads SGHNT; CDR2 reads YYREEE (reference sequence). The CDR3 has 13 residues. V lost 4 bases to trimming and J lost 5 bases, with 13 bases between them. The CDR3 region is CASSPGGWDEQYF. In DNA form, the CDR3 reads TGTGCCAGCAGCCCCGGCGGGTGGGACGAGCAGTACTTC.

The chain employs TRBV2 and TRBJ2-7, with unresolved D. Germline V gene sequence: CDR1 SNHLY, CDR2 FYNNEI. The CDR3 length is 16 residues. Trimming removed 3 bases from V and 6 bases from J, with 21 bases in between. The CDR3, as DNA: TGTGCCAGCAGTGAGGGGTGGGTGGGCAGGATCCCCGAGCAGTACTTC. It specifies CASSEGWVGRIPEQYF.

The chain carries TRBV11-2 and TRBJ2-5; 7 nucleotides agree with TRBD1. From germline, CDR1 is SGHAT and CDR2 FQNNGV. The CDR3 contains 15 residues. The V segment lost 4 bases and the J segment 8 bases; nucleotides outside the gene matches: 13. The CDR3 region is CASSSLQGTGKTQYF. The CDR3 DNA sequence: TGTGCCAGCAGCTCCTTACAGGGGACCGGTAAAACCCAGTACTTC.

CDR3 amino acids: CASSEAFSANTEAFF. In DNA, the CDR3 is TGTGCCAGCAGTGAAGCCTTCTCCGCGAACACTGAAGCTTTCTTT. The rearrangement links TRBV6-1 to TRBJ1-1, with unresolved D. The CDR3 consists of 15 residues. Germline V gives CDR1 MNHNS, CDR2 SASEGT. V lost 0 bases and J lost 1, with 9 bases in between.

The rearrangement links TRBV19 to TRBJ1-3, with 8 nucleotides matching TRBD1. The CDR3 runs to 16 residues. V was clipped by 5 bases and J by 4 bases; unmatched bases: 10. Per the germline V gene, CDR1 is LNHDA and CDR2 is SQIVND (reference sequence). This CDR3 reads CASSPRTGRTGNTIYF. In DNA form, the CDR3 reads TGTGCCAGTAGTCCCCGGACAGGGCGGACCGGAAACACCATATATTTT.

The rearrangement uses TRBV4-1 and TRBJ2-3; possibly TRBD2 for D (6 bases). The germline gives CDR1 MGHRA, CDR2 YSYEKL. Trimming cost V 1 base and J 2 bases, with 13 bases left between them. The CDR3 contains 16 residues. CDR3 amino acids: CASSQALLAFTDTQYF. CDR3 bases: TGCGCCAGCAGCCAAGCCCTCCTAGCGTTCACAGATACGCAGTATTTT.

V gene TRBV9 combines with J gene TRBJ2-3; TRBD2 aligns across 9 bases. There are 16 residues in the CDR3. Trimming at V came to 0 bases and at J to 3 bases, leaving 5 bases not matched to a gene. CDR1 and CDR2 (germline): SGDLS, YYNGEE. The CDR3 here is CASSVGLAGRTDTQYF. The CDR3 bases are TGTGCCAGCAGCGTAGGGCTAGCGGGAAGAACAGATACGCAGTATTTT.

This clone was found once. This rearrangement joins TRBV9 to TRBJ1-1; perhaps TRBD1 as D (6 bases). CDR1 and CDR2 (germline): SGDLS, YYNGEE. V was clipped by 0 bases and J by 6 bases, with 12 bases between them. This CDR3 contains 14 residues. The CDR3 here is CASSVVGGLSEAFF. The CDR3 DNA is TGTGCCAGCAGCGTAGTGGGGGGCCTATCTGAAGCTTTCTTT.

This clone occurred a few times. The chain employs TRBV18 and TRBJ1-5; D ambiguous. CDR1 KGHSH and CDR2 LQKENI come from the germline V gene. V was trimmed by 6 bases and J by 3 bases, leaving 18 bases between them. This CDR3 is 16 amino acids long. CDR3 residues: CASSSHHGRTNQPQHF. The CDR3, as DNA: TGTGCCAGCTCGTCTCATCACGGACGCACCAATCAGCCCCAGCATTTT.

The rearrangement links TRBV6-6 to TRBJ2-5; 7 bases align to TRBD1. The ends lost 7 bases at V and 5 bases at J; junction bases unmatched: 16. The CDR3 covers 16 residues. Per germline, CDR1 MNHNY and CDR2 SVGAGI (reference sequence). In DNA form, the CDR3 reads TGTGCCAGCATCGGCCCGGGACAGTATCCGGGGGAGACCCAGTACTTC. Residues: CASIGPGQYPGETQYF.

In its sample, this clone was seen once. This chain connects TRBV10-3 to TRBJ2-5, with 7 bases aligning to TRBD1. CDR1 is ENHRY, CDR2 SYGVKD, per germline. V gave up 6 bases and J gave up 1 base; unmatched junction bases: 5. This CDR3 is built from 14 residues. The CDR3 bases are TGTGCCATCAGGATGGACAGGTTCCAAGAGACCCAGTACTTC. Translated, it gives CAIRMDRFQETQYF.

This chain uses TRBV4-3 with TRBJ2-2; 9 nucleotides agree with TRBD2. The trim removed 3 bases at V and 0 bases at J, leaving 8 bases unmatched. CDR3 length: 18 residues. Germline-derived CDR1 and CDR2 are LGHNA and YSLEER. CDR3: CASSQRLAGNANTGELFF. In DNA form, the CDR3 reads TGCGCCAGCAGCCAGCGGCTAGCGGGGAACGCGAACACCGGGGAGCTGTTTTTT.